The subject of this entry is one T cell receptor (beta chain). Its cognate antigen is unknown. The germline CDR1 and CDR2 sequences are MNHNS and SASEGT. The CDR3 is 16 amino acids. Trimming at V came to 0 bases and at J to 5 bases, leaving 9 bases not matched to a gene. The data are from a study of cytomegalovirus exposure and HLA in healthy donors. TCRdb keeps only in-frame clones here, not all; method: immunoSEQ multiplex PCR. The sample lists around 150,000 clones; 96% were seen once. Study-wide findings and caveats: Cytomegalovirus status was reportedly diagnosed by the classifier with high sensitivity and specificity.

Specimen: PBMCs. This sequence joins TRBV6-1 and TRBJ1-1, with 7 bases that match TRBD1. The sequence was obtained from a young woman in good health and CMV-seronegative. The CDR3 protein is CASSEAVGRGKTEAFF. For the CDR3, the DNA is TGTGCCAGCAGTGAAGCCGTGGGCAGGGGGAAAACTGAAGCTTTCTTT.